These 11 T cell receptor beta chains were sequenced from one sample in a study of T cell responses to AZD1222 COVID-19 vaccine. Sequencing was performed with immunoSEQ multiplex PCR; in TCRdb, only in-frame clones are kept and a portion is missing. Here the sample spans about 67,000 clones, roughly 80% being singletons. The sequencing here drew on peripheral blood, taken on day 0 of AZD1222 vaccination. The source is an adult in good health.

CDR3 sequence: CASSVQGAVGSLTETQYF. Here the CDR3 DNA reads TGTGCCAGCAGTGTACAGGGGGCCGTCGGGAGTCTTACAGAGACCCAGTACTTC. The chain couples TRBV6-1 to TRBJ2-5; 9 bases map to TRBD1. Looked up from germline, CDR1 is MNHNS and CDR2 is SASEGT. V trimming: 4 bases; J trimming: 4 bases; junction bases outside the gene matches: 16. The CDR3 spans 18 residues.

V gene TRBV6-5 combines with J gene TRBJ1-5, with D unclear. From germline, CDR1 is MNHEY and CDR2 SVGAGI. The germline V and J ends were trimmed by 4 bases and 4 bases, with 8 bases remaining between them. The CDR3 runs to 13 residues. The CDR3 sequence is CASSSALNQPQHF. DNA of the CDR3: TGTGCCAGCAGTTCCGCCCTTAATCAGCCCCAGCATTTT.

The V gene is TRBV7-6, the J gene TRBJ2-7; TRBD2 matches 9 bases. Germline CDR1 and CDR2: SGHVS and FNYEAQ. V was clipped by 6 bases and J by 3 bases; unmatched bases: 9. The CDR3 runs to 15 residues. The CDR3 DNA sequence: TGTGCCAGCAGGGATGGTAGCGGGGGAAGCTACGAGCAGTACTTC. This gives the protein CASRDGSGGSYEQYF.

The chain couples TRBV7-2 to TRBJ1-2; D not certain. Trimming cost V 3 bases and J 4 bases, with 6 bases left between them. This CDR3 is built from 12 residues. Per the germline V gene, CDR1 is SGHTA and CDR2 is FQGNSA. CDR3 loop: CASSFSSYGYTF. For the CDR3, the DNA is TGTGCCAGCAGCTTTTCCAGCTATGGCTACACCTTC.

The chain links TRBV21-1 to TRBJ2-7; the D segment call TRBD2 is taken from the table without a DNA check. TRBV21-1 is noted as a pseudogene. CDR3 length: 15 residues. The CDR3 loop reads CASTEGEGYSYEQYF. CDR3 bases: TGTGCCAGCACCGAAGGTGAGGGTTACTCCTACGAGCAGTACTTC.

The J gene is TRBJ2-1, the V gene TRBV3-1 (or the pseudogene TRBV3-2); D unclear. The V and J ends lost 4 bases and 3 bases respectively, with 13 bases between them. From germline, CDR1 is LGHDT and CDR2 YNNKEL (reference sequence). The CDR3 length is 15 residues. CDR3 residues: CASSLWRPSYNEQFF. The DNA of the CDR3 is TGTGCCAGCAGCCTTTGGCGACCTAGCTACAATGAGCAGTTCTTC.

This sequence joins TRBV7-8 and TRBJ2-2, with 9 bases identical to TRBD1. V lost 1 base, J lost 6 bases, and 3 bases stayed unmatched. The germline CDR1 and CDR2 sequences are SGHVS and FQNEAQ. The CDR3 runs to 15 residues. CDR3 sequence reads: CASSLDRGRAGELFF. In DNA, the CDR3 is TGTGCCAGCAGCTTAGACAGGGGGCGGGCCGGGGAGCTGTTTTTT.

This clone was seen a single time. The V call is TRBV28, the J call TRBJ2-7; tentative D call: TRBD2 (5 bases). Germline CDR1 is MDHEN and CDR2 is SYDVKM. The CDR3 has 15 amino acids. The CDR3 protein is CASGLETGLNHEQYF. The CDR3, as DNA: TGTGCTTCGGGATTGGAGACGGGGTTAAACCACGAGCAGTACTTC.

This clone came up once. The V and J genes are TRBV5-5 and TRBJ1-1; 7 nucleotides line up with TRBD1. Unmatched junction bases numbered 7, after V lost 0 bases and J lost 5 bases. The CDR3 has 15 residues. Germline V gene lookup returns CDR1 SGHKS and CDR2 YYEKEE (reference sequence). The CDR3: CASSLVGGTVTEAFF. The CDR3 DNA is TGTGCCAGCAGCTTGGTGGGGGGGACAGTTACTGAAGCTTTCTTT. Supplemented by reference TRBV5-5 and TRBJ1-1, the full variable domain reads DAGVTQSPTHLIKTRGQQVTLRCSPISGHKSVSWYQQVLGQGPQFIFQYYEKEERGRGNFPDRFSARQFPNYSSELNVNALLLGDSALYLCASSLVGGTVTEAFFGQGTRLTVV.

CDR3 amino acids: CASSVFGQMNYGYTF. CDR3 DNA sequence: TGCGCCAGCAGTGTTTTCGGACAGATGAACTATGGCTACACCTTC. The chain employs TRBV10-1 and TRBJ1-2; the D gene is possibly TRBD1 (6 bases). CDR1 and CDR2 from the germline V gene are WNHNN and SYGVQD (reference sequence). V dropped 4 bases and J dropped 2 bases, with 14 bases sitting between them. This CDR3 contains 15 residues.

The V and J genes are TRBV6-2 or TRBV6-3 and TRBJ1-5; perhaps TRBD1 as D (6 bases). Germline CDR1 is MNHEY and CDR2 is SVGEGT. The V gene lost 5 bases and the J gene lost 7 bases, with 18 bases spanning the gap. This CDR3 has 15 residues. CDR3 in DNA: TGTGCCAGCAGTCACCTCCAGGACAGTCCCCAGCCCCAGCATTTT. Translated: CASSHLQDSPQPQHF.